The 31 T cell receptor beta chains listed next were all sequenced from one sample in a study of control samples from healthy donors and cancer patients. TCRdb keeps only in-frame clones here, not all; method: immunoSEQ multiplex PCR. Of about 120,000 clones listed, 90% to 95% are singletons. Sequenced: blood. The receptors were gathered from a woman aged 18-29 years in good health.

The chain combines TRBV18 with TRBJ2-5; 7 bases are a match to TRBD2. From germline, CDR1 is KGHSH and CDR2 LQKENI. The CDR3 is made up of 14 amino acids. Trimming took 4 bases from V and 7 from J; bases not matched to a gene: 9. CDR3 DNA: TGTGCCAGCTCACAGAGCGCGGGGGACGCGACCCAGTACTTC. Translating gives CASSQSAGDATQYF.

The chain combines TRBV4-2 with TRBJ1-1, with D perhaps matching TRBD1 (5 bases). The CDR3 consists of 15 residues. The V gene's germline CDR1 is LGHNA and CDR2 YNFKEQ. V lost 6 bases to trimming and J lost 1 base, with 15 bases between them. This chain's CDR3 is CASSSGASSNTEAFF. CDR3 nucleotides: TGTGCCAGCAGTAGCGGGGCGTCGTCGAACACTGAAGCTTTCTTT.

J is TRBJ2-5 and V is TRBV7-8; 9 nucleotides agree with TRBD2. Germline V gene data show CDR1 as SGHVS and CDR2 as FQNEAQ. The CDR3 is made up of 18 amino acids. The J segment lost 1 base and the V segment lost 3 bases, leaving 12 bases of the junction unmatched. Here the CDR3 DNA reads TGTGCCAGCAGCTTCCAGACCTTGGCGGGGGGGTCCCAAGAGACCCAGTACTTC. Its translation is CASSFQTLAGGSQETQYF. The variable domain in full, completed from reference TRBV7-8 and TRBJ2-5, reads GAGVSQSPRYKVAKRGQDVALRCDPISGHVSLFWYQQALGQGPEFLTYFQNEAQLDKSGLPSDRFFAERPEGSVSTLKIQRTQQEDSAVYLCASSFQTLAGGSQETQYFGPGTRLLVL.

This clone was recorded only once. The rearrangement joins TRBV3-1 (or the pseudogene TRBV3-2) to TRBJ1-2; TRBD1 is a possible D gene (5 bases). Germline values: CDR1 LGHDT, CDR2 YNNKEL (reference sequence). This CDR3 has 15 residues. V lost 4 bases, J lost 8 bases, and 20 bases lay in between. Written as DNA, the CDR3 is TGTGCCAGCAGCCCCACACTCAGGGTCGATAAGGGCTACACCTTC. This encodes CASSPTLRVDKGYTF.

This chain links TRBV5-1 with TRBJ1-2, with a possible D match to TRBD1 (6 bases). Germline V lookup: CDR1 SGHRS, CDR2 YFSETQ. The length of the CDR3 is 15 residues. Trimming took 0 bases from V and 3 from J, leaving 12 bases between them. CDR3 bases: TGCGCCAGCAGCTTGGGGCAGGGGCGTGACTATGGCTACACCTTC. Translation gives CASSLGQGRDYGYTF.

The genes are TRBV5-1 and TRBJ1-4; D may be TRBD1 (5 bases). Germline V CDR1 and CDR2: SGHRS, YFSETQ. This CDR3 has 17 residues. V was pared by 4 bases and J by 3 bases, with 19 bases between. The DNA of the CDR3 is TGCGCCAGCAGCAGAGGGACGGCAGTTGATGCTAATGAAAAACTGTTTTTT. This translates into CASSRGTAVDANEKLFF.

The J gene is TRBJ1-4, the V gene TRBV6-6; D is possibly TRBD1 (5 bases). Germline V gene data show CDR1 as MNHNY and CDR2 as SVGAGI (reference sequence). V was cut by 5 bases and J by 0 bases, with 16 bases left in between. The CDR3 has 17 residues. The chain's CDR3 is CASSPRGPYATNEKLFF. CDR3 coding DNA: TGTGCCAGCAGTCCTCGGGGCCCTTATGCAACTAATGAAAAACTGTTTTTT.

CDR3 protein: CASSDPGQDWQFF. The CDR3 DNA follows: TGTGCCAGCAGTGACCCTGGACAGGACTGGCAGTTCTTC. The J gene is TRBJ2-1, the V gene TRBV6-2 or TRBV6-3; 7 nucleotides match TRBD1. Germline V gene sequence: CDR1 MNHEY, CDR2 SVGEGT. With V trimmed by 5 bases and J by 12 bases, 10 bases remained unmatched. This CDR3 has 13 amino acids.

This chain joins TRBV7-2 and TRBJ1-3; 7 positions agree with TRBD1. Trimming at V came to 3 bases and at J to 0 bases, leaving 2 bases not matched to a gene. Germline CDR1 SGHTA, CDR2 FQGNSA. The CDR3 length is 15 residues. The CDR3 reads CASSLGTVSGNTIYF. The DNA of the CDR3 is TGTGCCAGCAGCTTGGGGACAGTCTCTGGAAACACCATATATTTT. Supplemented by reference TRBV7-2 and TRBJ1-3, the full variable domain reads GAGVSQSPSNKVTEKGKDVELRCDPISGHTALYWYRQSLGQGLEFLIYFQGNSAPDKSGLPSDRFSAERTGGSVSTLTIQRTQQEDSAVYLCASSLGTVSGNTIYFGEGSWLTVV.

V gene TRBV9 combines with J gene TRBJ2-1; TRBD2 might be the D (5 bases). Germline CDR1 reads SGDLS; CDR2 reads YYNGEE. The length of the CDR3 is 17 residues. The V and J ends lost 3 bases and 7 bases respectively, with 23 bases between them. CDR3 coding DNA: TGTGCCAGCAGCGCCCTCGGAAGCGGAGCGAAATTAAATGAGCAGTTCTTC. This sequence encodes CASSALGSGAKLNEQFF. Based on the CDR3 plus reference TRBV9 and TRBJ2-1, the full variable domain is DSGVTQTPKHLITATGQRVTLRCSPRSGDLSVYWYQQSLDQGLQFLIQYYNGEERAKGNILERFSAQQFPDLHSELNLSSLELGDSALYFCASSALGSGAKLNEQFFGPGTRLTVL.

V is TRBV3-1 (or the pseudogene TRBV3-2) and J is TRBJ2-5; 13 nucleotides align to TRBD2. Germline loops: CDR1 LGHDT, CDR2 YNNKEL (reference sequence). This CDR3 comprises 17 residues. Trimming removed 4 bases from V and 5 bases from J; junction bases left unmatched: 10. The CDR3: CASSLTLLAGGLETQYF. CDR3 sequence (DNA): TGTGCCAGCAGCCTCACTCTACTAGCGGGGGGGCTCGAGACCCAGTACTTC.

V is TRBV7-2 and J is TRBJ2-2; 9 bases are shared with TRBD1. Germline CDR1 SGHTA, CDR2 FQGNSA. This CDR3 is built from 15 residues. The ends lost 3 bases at V and 7 bases at J; junction bases unmatched: 6. In nucleotides, the CDR3 is TGTGCCAGCAGCTTGGGACAGGGAACCTTCGGGGAGCTGTTTTTT. Translating gives CASSLGQGTFGELFF.

V usage is TRBV5-8 and J usage is TRBJ1-1, with a weak D call TRBD1 (6 bases). The V and J ends lost 0 bases and 1 base respectively, with 16 bases between them. This CDR3 region has 17 residues. Germline V gene data show CDR1 as SGHTS and CDR2 as YDEGEE. In DNA, the CDR3 is TGTGCCAGCAGCTTGGAGGTGAATTTGGGACAGAACACTGAAGCTTTCTTT. Translation: CASSLEVNLGQNTEAFF.

This chain uses TRBV11-1 with TRBJ1-1; D call uncertain. V lost 4 bases and J 8 bases, leaving 17 bases between the germline ends. The CDR3 runs 14 residues. Per the germline V gene, CDR1 is SGHAT and CDR2 is FQDESV (reference sequence). The DNA of the CDR3 is TGTGCCAGCAGCTCCGTAGCCCCGATCTGGGAAGCTTTCTTT. Encoded protein: CASSSVAPIWEAFF. The full variable domain, in which reference TRBV11-1 and TRBJ1-1 provide the parts outside the CDR3, is EAEVAQSPRYKITEKSQAVAFWCDPISGHATLYWYRQILGQGPELLVQFQDESVVDDSQLPKDRFSAERLKGVDSTLKIQPAELGDSAMYLCASSSVAPIWEAFFGQGTRLTVV.

Points on this clone: Other DNA sequences from this sample encode an identical CDR3 as well. The chain carries TRBV11-1 and TRBJ2-1, with 8 bases fitting TRBD1. The length of the CDR3 is 14 residues. The V segment lost 3 bases and the J segment 8 bases; nucleotides outside the gene matches: 6. Germline CDR1 SGHAT, CDR2 FQDESV (reference sequence). The CDR3 region is CASSFQGAMDEQFF. The CDR3 bases are TGTGCCAGCAGCTTCCAGGGGGCAATGGATGAGCAGTTCTTC.

This chain uses TRBV24-1 with TRBJ2-3; a possible D gene is TRBD1 (6 bases). V gave up 1 base and J gave up 4 bases, with 23 bases separating them. The germline V gene encodes CDR1 KGHDR and CDR2 SFDVKD. The CDR3 loop spans 19 amino acids. In nucleotides, the CDR3 is TGTGCCACCAGTGATTTCCCGATCCCGATCGGACAGTCTGCAGATACGCAGTATTTT. It is translated as CATSDFPIPIGQSADTQYF.

J is TRBJ1-1 and V is TRBV7-9; D ambiguous. Germline-derived CDR1 and CDR2 are SEHNR and FQNEAQ (reference sequence). V was cut by 1 base and J by 1 base, with 10 bases left in between. This CDR3 comprises 15 residues. As DNA, the CDR3 is TGTGCCAGCAGCTTAGGCAGAACCTCGAACACTGAAGCTTTCTTT. Translation gives CASSLGRTSNTEAFF.

The chain couples TRBV6-5 to TRBJ2-3; TRBD2 matches 13 bases. V lost 6 bases, J lost 4 bases, and 4 bases stayed unmatched. The V gene's germline CDR1 is MNHEY and CDR2 SVGAGI. This CDR3 is built from 15 residues. CDR3 in DNA: TGTGCCAGCAGCCCACTAGCGGGAGGGGCAGATACGCAGTATTTT. It is translated as CASSPLAGGADTQYF.

The table lists this clone with a count of one. V is TRBV6-2 or TRBV6-3 and J is TRBJ1-2; D remains ambiguous. The CDR3 runs to 14 residues. V was shortened by 6 bases and J by 4 bases, with 15 bases between the two germline ends. Germline CDR1 is MNHEY and CDR2 is SVGEGT. CDR3: CASSPLVGGYGYTF. CDR3 in DNA: TGTGCCAGCAGCCCCCTGGTCGGAGGCTATGGCTACACCTTC.

The count of this clone is one. The chain joins TRBV6-6 to TRBJ1-5; D remains ambiguous. Between the trimmed V and J ends, which lost 5 bases and 2 bases, there was a span of 10 bases. The CDR3 contains 14 residues. Per the germline V gene, CDR1 is MNHNY and CDR2 is SVGAGI (reference sequence). The CDR3 is CASSDTEGNQPQHF. In nucleotides, the CDR3 is TGTGCCAGCAGTGATACAGAGGGCAATCAGCCCCAGCATTTT.

The chain employs TRBV18 and TRBJ1-2, with D uncertain. Trimming pared 0 bases from V and 3 bases from J, leaving 5 bases between. Germline CDR1 and CDR2: KGHSH and LQKENI. The CDR3 is 13 residues long. The CDR3 DNA is TGTGCCAGCTCACCACCGTCCGACTATGGCTACACCTTC. This encodes CASSPPSDYGYTF.

V gene TRBV5-1 combines with J gene TRBJ2-5; no definite D call. Germline assignment: CDR1 SGHRS and CDR2 YFSETQ. V shed 2 bases and J shed 5 bases, with 4 bases lying between them. The CDR3 runs 11 residues. The CDR3 DNA sequence: TGCGCCAGCAGCTTTTTGGAGACCCAGTACTTC. Translated: CASSFLETQYF.

The chain has TRBV29-1 and TRBJ2-1, with 7 bases identical to TRBD2. The CDR3 loop spans 15 amino acids. Unmatched junction bases numbered 10, after V lost 7 bases and J lost 1 base. Germline V CDR1 and CDR2: SQVTM, ANQGSEA. This CDR3 reads CSGIREGLSYNEQFF. The CDR3 DNA is TGCAGCGGAATCAGGGAGGGGTTATCCTACAATGAGCAGTTCTTC.

V is TRBV9 and J is TRBJ2-1; possible D gene TRBD1, 6 bases. This CDR3 has 15 amino acids. Germline lookup yields CDR1 SGDLS and CDR2 YYNGEE. V lost 4 bases to trimming and J lost 0 bases, with 11 bases between them. The CDR3 sequence is CASSQTGSSYNEQFF. The CDR3, as DNA: TGTGCCAGCAGCCAAACAGGGAGCTCCTACAATGAGCAGTTCTTC.

The chain combines TRBV24-1 with TRBJ2-1, with D perhaps matching TRBD1 or TRBD2 (6 bases each). Trimming took off 5 bases at V and 5 bases at J, with 21 bases between the two ends. The CDR3 has 17 residues. Looked up from germline, CDR1 is KGHDR and CDR2 is SFDVKD. The CDR3: CATSGGGGGVSHNEQFF. The CDR3 nucleotides are TGTGCCACCAGTGGGGGCGGAGGGGGAGTCTCTCACAATGAGCAGTTCTTC.

The rearrangement uses TRBV7-9 and TRBJ2-2; perhaps D is TRBD1 or TRBD2 (5 bases each). The CDR3 runs to 16 residues. CDR1 SEHNR and CDR2 FQNEAQ come from the germline V gene (reference sequence). Deletions cut 4 bases from V and 2 bases from J, with 14 bases between. Written as DNA, the CDR3 is TGTGCCAGCAGCTCGCCCGGGACCACTAACACCGGGGAGCTGTTTTTT. It codes for CASSSPGTTNTGELFF.

This rearrangement joins TRBV5-5 to TRBJ2-3; D unclear. The CDR3 sequence is 14 residues long. V was clipped by 0 bases and J by 1 base, with 6 bases between them. Germline CDR1 SGHKS, CDR2 YYEKEE (reference sequence). CDR3 residues: CASSLGHRTDTQYF. In DNA form, the CDR3 reads TGTGCCAGCAGCTTGGGACACCGCACAGATACGCAGTATTTT.

The genes are TRBV4-3 and TRBJ1-4; TRBD1 matches at 8 bases. Germline assignment: CDR1 LGHNA and CDR2 YSLEER. The V and J ends lost 0 bases and 8 bases, in that order; junction bases with no gene match: 5. The CDR3 consists of 15 residues. The chain's CDR3 is CASSQDSGGVEKLFF. CDR3 sequence (DNA): TGCGCCAGCAGCCAAGACTCAGGGGGCGTCGAAAAACTGTTTTTT.

This clone was recorded once. This rearrangement joins TRBV2 to TRBJ1-4, with 7 bases that match TRBD1. The trim removed 7 bases at V and 8 bases at J, leaving 7 bases unmatched. This CDR3 is built from 13 residues. Germline V lookup: CDR1 SNHLY, CDR2 FYNNEI. CDR3 amino acids: CASTGGYWEKLFF. The CDR3 bases are TGTGCCAGCACAGGGGGGTATTGGGAAAAACTGTTTTTT.

The rearrangement joins TRBV12-3 or TRBV12-4 to TRBJ2-2; D uncertain. This CDR3 spans 11 amino acids. Trimming took off 3 bases at V and 5 bases at J, with 1 base between the two ends. The CDR3 here is CASSFTGELFF. The CDR3 nucleotides are TGTGCCAGCAGTTTTACCGGGGAGCTGTTTTTT.

The chain recombines TRBV18 with TRBJ1-3; D may be TRBD1 (6 bases). Germline CDR1 is KGHSH and CDR2 is LQKENI. The CDR3 is made up of 16 amino acids. V was shortened by 1 base and J by 3 bases, with 13 bases between the two germline ends. CDR3 in amino acids: CASSPREQGVGNTIYF. The CDR3 nucleotides read TGTGCCAGCTCACCACGCGAACAGGGAGTTGGAAACACCATATATTTT.